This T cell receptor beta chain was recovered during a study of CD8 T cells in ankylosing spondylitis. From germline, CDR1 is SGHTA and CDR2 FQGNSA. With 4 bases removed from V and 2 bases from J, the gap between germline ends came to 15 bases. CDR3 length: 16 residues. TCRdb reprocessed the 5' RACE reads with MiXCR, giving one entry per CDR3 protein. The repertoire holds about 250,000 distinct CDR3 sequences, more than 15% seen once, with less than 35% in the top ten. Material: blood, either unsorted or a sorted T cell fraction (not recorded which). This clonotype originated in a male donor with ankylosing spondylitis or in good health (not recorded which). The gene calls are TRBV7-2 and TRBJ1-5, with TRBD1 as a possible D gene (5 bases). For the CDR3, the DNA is TGTGCCAGCAGCTCGGGGGGGGTATTAGGCAATCAGCCCCAGCATTTT. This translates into CASSSGGVLGNQPQHF.